The T cell receptor beta chain described here comes from a study of immune cell composition in non-small cell lung cancer. Study-wide points: Smoking pack-years did not significantly correlate with tumour TCR-beta clonality. Dominant in vivo tumour-associated clones were not shown to share tumour-reactive sequences. Overall clonality, unlike maximal tumour-associated clone frequency, did not predict TIL reactivity. Squamous carcinomas (roughly 80%) more often had tumour-associated clones >0.5% than adenocarcinomas (approximately 35%).

This CDR3 comprises 16 residues. The germline CDR1 and CDR2 sequences are SNHLY and FYNNEI. Trimming took 1 base from V and 1 from J, leaving 13 bases between them. Normal lung was taken at the farthest possible site, at least 3 cm from tumour. With regard to this clone: The target antigen is unknown.

The data were produced by immunoSEQ multiplex PCR, yet TCRdb's version contains in-frame clones alone and is incomplete. The sample records 2,000 or so clones, about three quarters being singletons. Sequenced material: non-adjacent lung tissue. The sequence was obtained from a human donor with non-small cell lung cancer. V is TRBV2 and J is TRBJ1-1; possibly TRBD1 for D (6 bases). The CDR3 sequence: CASSEGHTGQNTEAFF. In nucleotides, the CDR3 is TGTGCCAGCAGTGAAGGGCACACGGGACAGAACACTGAAGCTTTCTTT.